In this sample, the clone carrying this T cell receptor beta chain turned up many times. MiXCR, run by TCRdb on the 5' RACE reads, gives a single entry per CDR3 protein. Of about 73,000 distinct CDR3 sequences in the sample, about 7.7% were seen once. This record belongs to a study of T cells after yellow fever vaccination. The CDR3 is made up of 14 amino acids. V lost 8 bases, J lost 3 bases, and 6 bases stayed unmatched. The V gene's germline CDR1 is MNHEY and CDR2 SVGEGT. This rearrangement joins TRBV6-2 or TRBV6-3 to TRBJ2-1; 8 bases match TRBD1. The sample was CD8+ T cells sorted from PBMCs, taken on the day of the yellow fever booster vaccination. The sequence came from a man between 25 and 39 years old who received the YFV17D yellow fever vaccine. The CDR3, as DNA: TGTGCCAGCGGGGAACAGGGGGTCTACAATGAGCAGTTCTTC. Residues: CASGEQGVYNEQFF.